The clone carrying this TCR beta chain was observed a handful of times. Its target is unknown. The data originate from a study of PD-1 blockade in classical Hodgkin lymphoma. The protocol was immunoSEQ multiplex PCR, while the TCRdb copy is restricted to in-frame clones and leaves out a portion. The sample has fewer than 55,000 clones, approximately 80% seen once. Broader study findings: What drove the repertoire differences, possibly disease activity or prior therapy, has not been defined. The study found that TCR diversity rose significantly by C4D1 in CD4+ but not CD8+ cells. Relapsed/refractory patients reportedly had lower baseline diversity than newly diagnosed patients.

The time point was: cycle 4 day 1 (C4D1), after less than seven weeks of nivolumab. Each and every patient relapsed after autologous stem cell transplantation, and patients got differing brentuximab vedotin exposure. Specimen: peripheral blood mononuclear cells (PBMCs), collected before the fourth cycle of nivolumab. The TCR was taken from a human donor with classical Hodgkin lymphoma.

CDR3 sequence (DNA): TGTGCCAGCTCGCAAGGGAGGGAGGGCACTGAAGCTTTCTTT. Translation: CASSQGREGTEAFF. This chain links TRBV18 with TRBJ1-1; the D is unclear. Germline CDR1 reads KGHSH; CDR2 reads LQKENI. The V end was cut by 6 bases, the J end by 4 bases, with 15 bases between. CDR3 length: 14 residues.